The TCR beta chain described here comes from a study of naive and memory T cell subsets. Study-level points and caveats: Gini index rose across naive, CM, EM and EMRA in CD4 and CD8.

An equimolar mix of two oligonucleotides served as the beta constant-region primer for TRBC1 and TRBC2. Ligated cDNA was amplified by four rounds of PCR with nested alpha and beta constant-region primers and SP2. MiXCR, run by TCRdb on the UMI-ligation and nested PCR reads, gives a single entry per CDR3 protein. The table lists under 25,000 distinct CDR3 sequences, around 8.8% of them singletons, with 20% to 25% in the top ten. This CDR3 is built from 16 residues. V lost 5 bases, J lost 0 bases, and 11 bases lay in between. Germline values: CDR1 MNHEY, CDR2 SVGEGT. Worth noting for this clonotype: Its specificity is not known.

This chain links TRBV6-2 or TRBV6-3 with TRBJ2-6; tentative D call: TRBD2 (5 bases). Sequencing input: central memory CD8+ T cells from blood. The TCR sequence derives from a human donor in good health. CDR3 nucleotide sequence: TGTGCCAGCAGTGGAGGTGACATCTCTGGGGCCAACGTCCTGACTTTC. Protein product: CASSGGDISGANVLTF.